This TCR beta chain was identified in a study of blood T cell repertoires in COVID-19. The data were produced by immunoSEQ multiplex PCR, yet TCRdb's version contains in-frame clones alone and is incomplete. The repertoire holds about 130,000 clones, with more than 75% as singletons. In this sample, this clone turned up once. Germline V gene lookup returns CDR1 MNHNS and CDR2 SASEGT. The CDR3 is 15 residues long. The V and J ends lost 3 bases and 5 bases respectively, with 11 bases between them. The TCR comes from a woman between 45 and 65 years old who had recovered from COVID-19. The sequencing input was peripheral blood. The J gene is TRBJ1-6, the V gene TRBV6-1; D perhaps matches TRBD1 (5 bases). For the CDR3, the DNA is TGTGCCAGCAGTGACCGACAGCCAGATAATTCACCCCTCCACTTT. Translating gives CASSDRQPDNSPLHF.